These 32 T cell receptor beta chains share one sample of origin, sequenced in a study of human T cells and chemical hapten exposure. Time point here: pre-sensitization, week 0. Treatment given: therapeutic diphenylcyclopropenone sensitization with weekly scalp DPC. TCRdb itself ran the RACE reads through MiXCR, one entry per CDR3 protein. This sample has under 300,000 distinct CDR3 sequences; 7.5% to 8% occur once, and the top ten carry more than 0.95%. The source material was whole blood, sampled in connection with sensitization to the hapten diphenylcyclopropenone (DPC). These receptors were collected from a man aged 18 to 29 with alopecia areata. Some clones in this sample may be carry-over from other donors' samples.

The gene calls are TRBV7-2 and TRBJ1-2; D is possibly TRBD1 (6 bases). The V end was cut by 0 bases, the J end by 5 bases, with 13 bases between. This CDR3 contains 15 residues. Germline V gene data show CDR1 as SGHTA and CDR2 as FQGNSA. DNA of the CDR3: TGTGCCAGCAGCTTAGCTCCGGACAGCTCTTATGGCTACACCTTC. Translated, it gives CASSLAPDSSYGYTF.

The CDR3 nucleotides are TGTGCCAGCTCACCGGAGGACAGGCGCACAGATACGCAGTATTTT. Translated: CASSPEDRRTDTQYF. This chain links TRBV18 with TRBJ2-3, with TRBD1 matching over 7 bases. Germline V CDR1 and CDR2: KGHSH, LQKENI. J gave up 1 base and V 3 bases, and 4 bases lay outside the gene matches. This CDR3 contains 15 residues.

The gene calls are TRBV5-6 and TRBJ1-4, with D possibly TRBD1 on 6 matching bases. The CDR3 length is 15 residues. Germline V gene lookup returns CDR1 SGHDT and CDR2 YYEEEE. V lost 1 base to trimming and J lost 6 bases, with 13 bases between them. The CDR3 nucleotides are TGTGCCAGCAGCTTGATCGGGGGGCAAGATGAAAAACTGTTTTTT. This gives the protein CASSLIGGQDEKLFF.

This clonotype was found a few times. This chain joins TRBV20-1 and TRBJ2-7, with no clear D. Trimming removed 3 bases at V and 3 bases at J, with 6 bases between. The CDR3 is 11 amino acids. Germline V gives CDR1 DFQATT, CDR2 SNEGSKA (reference sequence). The CDR3 DNA sequence: TGCAGTGCTAGTTTATACTACGAGCAGTACTTC. The encoded protein is CSASLYYEQYF.

The V call is TRBV5-1, the J call TRBJ2-3, with D perhaps matching TRBD1 (5 bases). CDR1 is SGHRS, CDR2 YFSETQ, per germline. This CDR3 is built from 16 residues. The V end lost 1 base, the J end lost 4 bases, and 16 bases lay between the germline ends. CDR3 bases: TGCGCCAGCAGCTTGTACAGGAATACTGAGTCAGATACGCAGTATTTT. It is translated as CASSLYRNTESDTQYF.

The V and J genes are TRBV7-9 and TRBJ2-2, with a weak D call TRBD2 (6 bases). V lost 5 bases and J 2 bases, leaving 21 bases between the germline ends. The CDR3 has 18 residues. Germline loops: CDR1 SEHNR, CDR2 FQNEAQ (reference sequence). For the CDR3, the DNA is TGTGCCAGCAGCCCCAAAGCTCCGGGAGCGGCAAACACCGGGGAGCTGTTTTTT. It codes for CASSPKAPGAANTGELFF.

This clonotype was detected only a few times. The rearrangement uses TRBV2 and TRBJ2-2; D gene uncertain. The V end lost 5 bases, the J end lost 3 bases, and 7 bases lay between the germline ends. Germline V gene lookup returns CDR1 SNHLY and CDR2 FYNNEI. This CDR3 has 13 amino acids. In nucleotides, the CDR3 is TGTGCCAGCAGTTCACATTACACCGGGGAGCTGTTTTTT. This encodes CASSSHYTGELFF.

The V call is TRBV12-3 or TRBV12-4, the J call TRBJ1-4; D uncertain. The CDR3 is made up of 16 amino acids. Deletions cut 5 bases from V and 0 bases from J, with 13 bases between. CDR3 DNA: TGTGCCAGCAGTCATTGGGCCAGGTCAACTAATGAAAAACTGTTTTTT. This gives the protein CASSHWARSTNEKLFF.

This chain uses TRBV4-1 with TRBJ2-2; a possible D gene is TRBD2 (7 bases). Germline V gene sequence: CDR1 MGHRA, CDR2 YSYEKL. V was shortened by 4 bases and J by 5 bases, with 17 bases between the two germline ends. This CDR3 contains 16 residues. The CDR3 sequence: CASSPAGRGRTGELFF. As DNA, the CDR3 is TGCGCCAGCAGCCCCGCGGGGCGGGGGCGAACCGGGGAGCTGTTTTTT.

This clonotype was picked up many times. This sequence joins TRBV12-3 or TRBV12-4 and TRBJ2-1; D is perhaps TRBD2 (6 bases). The germline V and J ends were trimmed by 1 base and 10 bases, with 14 bases remaining between them. There are 14 residues in the CDR3. CDR3 loop: CASSLGLGAGEQFF. CDR3 nucleotide sequence: TGTGCCAGCAGTTTAGGTTTAGGGGCGGGGGAGCAGTTCTTC.

This clonotype was counted a few times. The V call is TRBV4-1, the J call TRBJ1-6; D is uncertain. The CDR3 runs to 15 residues. Germline CDR1 reads MGHRA; CDR2 reads YSYEKL. V shed 0 bases and J shed 14 bases, with 17 bases lying between them. The CDR3 here is CASSQDIPGADSLHF. CDR3 sequence (DNA): TGCGCCAGCAGCCAAGATATCCCGGGCGCTGACTCCCTCCACTTT.

The sample holds a few counts of this clonotype. The chain joins TRBV7-2 to TRBJ1-2; 10 positions agree with TRBD1. Germline V gives CDR1 SGHTA, CDR2 FQGNSA. V trimming: 5 bases; J trimming: 8 bases; junction bases outside the gene matches: 8. The CDR3 is made up of 14 amino acids. The CDR3 DNA is TGTGCCAGCAGCCCGTCCCGGGACAGGGGCGGCTACACCTTC. This codes for CASSPSRDRGGYTF.

The chain uses TRBV20-1 and TRBJ1-5, with TRBD1 matching 9 bases. Germline V gene sequence: CDR1 DFQATT, CDR2 SNEGSKA (reference sequence). V dropped 3 bases and J dropped 3; count of bases not matched to a gene: 6. The CDR3 length is 15 residues. The CDR3 DNA reads as TGCAGTGCTAGTGGGGGACAGGGCGACAATCAGCCCCAGCATTTT. Amino acids: CSASGGQGDNQPQHF.

This chain links TRBV12-3 or TRBV12-4 with TRBJ1-6; TRBD1 aligns across 12 bases. The J segment lost 9 bases and the V segment lost 6 bases, leaving 3 bases of the junction unmatched. The CDR3 has 14 amino acids. In nucleotides, the CDR3 is TGTGCCAGCAGCGGGACAGGGGGCAGTTCACCCCTCCACTTT. Its translation is CASSGTGGSSPLHF.

This clonotype was picked up many times. The chain recombines TRBV7-6 with TRBJ2-7, with D possibly TRBD1 on 6 matching bases. CDR1 SGHVS and CDR2 FNYEAQ come from the germline V gene. The CDR3 consists of 14 residues. Trimming cost V 4 bases and J 3 bases, with 13 bases left between them. The CDR3 reads CASSSSRGLYEQYV. The CDR3 DNA sequence: TGTGCCAGCAGCTCGTCCAGGGGCCTCTACGAGCAGTACGTC.

This rearrangement joins TRBV4-2 to TRBJ2-3; D possibly uses TRBD1 or TRBD2 (6 bases each). CDR3 size: 17 residues. Per the germline V gene, CDR1 is LGHNA and CDR2 is YNFKEQ. V lost 1 base and J lost 3, with 17 bases in between. CDR3 residues: CASSQASPTGGTDTQYF. The DNA for the CDR3 is TGTGCCAGCAGCCAAGCGTCGCCGACAGGAGGGACAGATACGCAGTATTTT.

The chain couples TRBV28 to TRBJ1-6, with TRBD1 matching 8 bases. This CDR3 spans 15 amino acids. V trimming: 5 bases; J trimming: 5 bases; junction bases outside the gene matches: 5. The V gene's germline CDR1 is MDHEN and CDR2 SYDVKM. The CDR3 DNA sequence: TGTGCCAGCAGTGGTCGGGACAGGAATAATTCACCCCTCCACTTT. Amino acid sequence: CASSGRDRNNSPLHF.

Here the CDR3 DNA reads TGCAGTGCGATCCTTAGCGGGGGGGCGACAGATACGCAGTATTTT. It codes for CSAILSGGATDTQYF. V is TRBV20-1 and J is TRBJ2-3, with 11 nucleotides matching TRBD2. V was pared by 6 bases and J by 3 bases, with 8 bases of the junction left unmatched. The CDR3 contains 15 residues. Per the germline V gene, CDR1 is DFQATT and CDR2 is SNEGSKA (reference sequence).

This clonotype was counted at least ten times. The V and J genes are TRBV6-5 and TRBJ2-3, with 13 bases that match TRBD2. Trimming took 3 bases from V and 0 from J; bases not matched to a gene: 6. The CDR3 spans 18 residues. The germline gives CDR1 MNHEY, CDR2 SVGAGI. For the CDR3, the DNA is TGTGCCAGCAGTTATGGGTGGACTAGCGGGGGAAGCACAGATACGCAGTATTTT. This translates into CASSYGWTSGGSTDTQYF.

In its sample, this clonotype was seen a few times. In DNA, the CDR3 is TGCGCCAGCAGCCTGCATCATAATAGCAATCAGCCCCAGCATTTT. It encodes CASSLHHNSNQPQHF. V usage is TRBV4-3 and J usage is TRBJ1-5; D gene uncertain. Per germline, CDR1 LGHNA and CDR2 YSLEER. The CDR3 is 15 amino acids. Trimming removed 4 bases from V and 0 bases from J, with 10 bases in between.

This clonotype came up many times. The chain is built from TRBV29-1 and TRBJ1-1; the D is unclear. Germline CDR1 SQVTM, CDR2 ANQGSEA. CDR3 length: 13 residues. V shed 1 base and J shed 1 base, with 7 bases lying between them. The CDR3 sequence: CSVEGRWNTEAFF. CDR3 coding DNA: TGCAGCGTTGAAGGGAGGTGGAACACTGAAGCTTTCTTT.

The chain recombines TRBV4-2 with TRBJ1-1, with 7 positions matching TRBD1. Germline CDR1 LGHNA, CDR2 YNFKEQ. V dropped 8 bases and J dropped 4; count of bases not matched to a gene: 10. The CDR3 is made up of 14 amino acids. The CDR3 reads CASDKTGMFTEAFF. CDR3 nucleotides: TGTGCCAGCGATAAGACAGGGATGTTCACTGAAGCTTTCTTT.

The J gene is TRBJ2-7, the V gene TRBV6-5; D is tentatively TRBD1 or TRBD2 (6 bases each). The CDR3 is made up of 14 amino acids. V lost 0 bases and J 2 bases, leaving 8 bases between the germline ends. Germline V gene lookup returns CDR1 MNHEY and CDR2 SVGAGI. The CDR3 loop reads CASSYSRGPYEQYF. CDR3 in DNA: TGTGCCAGCAGTTACTCTCGGGGGCCCTACGAGCAGTACTTC.

This clonotype has a count of ten or more. The chain couples TRBV5-1 to TRBJ1-1; no reliable D call. V gave up 0 bases and J gave up 4 bases, with 10 bases separating them. The CDR3 has 14 amino acids. Germline CDR1 SGHRS, CDR2 YFSETQ. CDR3 bases: TGCGCCAGCAGCTTGGACGGCCTGGGCACTGAAGCTTTCTTT. Residues: CASSLDGLGTEAFF.

This clonotype was seen a few times. The rearrangement links TRBV5-1 to TRBJ1-1, with TRBD1 identical over 7 bases. After removal of 5 bases from V and 1 base from J, the junction contained 5 bases not matched to a gene. This CDR3 region has 14 residues. Per the germline V gene, CDR1 is SGHRS and CDR2 is YFSETQ. The CDR3 loop reads CASRSRDRNTEAFF. The CDR3 DNA sequence: TGCGCCAGCAGGTCTAGGGACAGGAACACTGAAGCTTTCTTT.

The chain links TRBV7-3 to TRBJ1-1; 9 bases fit TRBD1. J lost 5 bases, V lost 1 base, and 5 bases had no gene match. The CDR3 consists of 15 residues. Germline loops: CDR1 SGHTA, CDR2 FQGTGA. CDR3 region: CASSLRGQGGTEAFF. DNA for the CDR3: TGTGCCAGCAGCTTAAGGGGACAGGGAGGGACTGAAGCTTTCTTT.

This clonotype was seen ten or more times. This chain links TRBV3-1 with TRBJ1-2; D unclear. The germline V gene has CDR1 LGHDT and CDR2 YNNKEL (reference sequence). The CDR3 is 12 amino acids. V was cut by 4 bases and J by 2 bases, with 5 bases left in between. CDR3 protein: CASSRRNYGYTF. CDR3 in DNA: TGTGCCAGCAGCCGACGAAACTATGGCTACACCTTC.

The V call is TRBV4-3, the J call TRBJ2-1, with D possibly called TRBD1 or TRBD2 (5 bases each). Trimming removed 3 bases from V and 0 bases from J, with 15 bases in between. The CDR3 has 17 residues. The germline V gene has CDR1 LGHNA and CDR2 YSLEER. CDR3 in amino acids: CASSHEMGVSSYNEQFF. Written as DNA, the CDR3 is TGCGCCAGCAGCCATGAGATGGGGGTTAGCTCCTACAATGAGCAGTTCTTC.

This chain connects TRBV6-2 or TRBV6-3 to TRBJ2-3; tentatively, D is TRBD1 (5 bases). The CDR3 spans 21 residues. V lost 2 bases, J lost 4 bases, and 31 bases lay in between. Germline CDR1 and CDR2: MNHEY and SVGEGT. Here the CDR3 reads CASSYNPTVTIRHVDADTQYF. The CDR3 nucleotides are TGTGCCAGCAGTTACAACCCGACAGTTACTATCCGGCACGTCGACGCAGATACGCAGTATTTT.

The chain recombines TRBV7-2 with TRBJ2-2; 11 bases are shared with TRBD1. Germline V lookup: CDR1 SGHTA, CDR2 FQGNSA. This CDR3 is built from 16 residues. Trimming cost V 4 bases and J 7 bases; bases outside gene matches: 8. DNA of the CDR3: TGTGCCAGCAGCTCGAGTCGGACAGGGGGCCACGGGGAGCTGTTTTTT. It is translated as CASSSSRTGGHGELFF.

This clonotype turned up a few times. The chain links TRBV6-2 or TRBV6-3 to TRBJ1-5, with 7 bases identical to TRBD1. The CDR3 has 15 amino acids. Trimming took 2 bases from V and 3 from J; bases not matched to a gene: 4. CDR1 MNHEY and CDR2 SVGEGT come from the germline V gene. CDR3 sequence: CASSYPGQDNQPQHF. In DNA form, the CDR3 reads TGTGCCAGCAGTTACCCAGGACAGGACAATCAGCCCCAGCATTTT.

This clonotype was counted a few times. CDR3 nucleotides: TGTGCCAGCAGTACCGGGACACGGTCCTACAATGAGCAGTTCTTC. The encoded protein is CASSTGTRSYNEQFF. The chain is built from TRBV27 and TRBJ2-1, with D possibly being TRBD1 (6 bases). Germline V gives CDR1 MNHEY, CDR2 SMNVEV (reference sequence). CDR3 size: 15 residues. Trimming shortened V by 5 bases and J by 1 base, and 12 bases separated the two germline ends.